The source of this T cell receptor beta chain is a study of blood T cell repertoires in COVID-19. The CDR3 length is 12 residues. Per germline, CDR1 SQVTM and CDR2 ANQGSEA. Trimming stripped 4 bases from V and 0 bases from J, with 5 bases between. Original processing methods: Estimation of nucleated cell counts relied on the amplification of reference gene primers. Only in-frame clones appear in the TCRdb table, and some are missing; sequencing was by immunoSEQ multiplex PCR. Clone size and the V and J calls come from that table; the DNA yielded D and trimming. The sample shows about 230,000 clones, 75% to 85% of them seen only once.

The sample taken for sequencing was peripheral blood. The chain couples TRBV29-1 to TRBJ2-3; D is undetermined. This receptor was obtained from a man between 35 and 55 years old who had recovered from COVID-19. This chain's CDR3 is CSVGGSTDTQYF. In DNA form, the CDR3 reads TGCAGCGTTGGAGGAAGCACAGATACGCAGTATTTT.